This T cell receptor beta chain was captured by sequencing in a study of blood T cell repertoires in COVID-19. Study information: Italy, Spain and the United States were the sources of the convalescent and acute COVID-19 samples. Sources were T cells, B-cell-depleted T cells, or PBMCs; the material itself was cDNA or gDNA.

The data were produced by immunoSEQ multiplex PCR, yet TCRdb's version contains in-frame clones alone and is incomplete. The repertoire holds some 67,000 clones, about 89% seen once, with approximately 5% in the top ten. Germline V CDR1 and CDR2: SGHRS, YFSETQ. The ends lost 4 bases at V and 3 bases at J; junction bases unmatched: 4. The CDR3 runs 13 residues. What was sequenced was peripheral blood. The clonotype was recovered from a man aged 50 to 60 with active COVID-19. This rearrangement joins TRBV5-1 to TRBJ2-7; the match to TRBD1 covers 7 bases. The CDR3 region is CASSGGQLYEQYF. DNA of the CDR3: TGCGCCAGCAGCGGGGGACAGCTCTACGAGCAGTACTTC.